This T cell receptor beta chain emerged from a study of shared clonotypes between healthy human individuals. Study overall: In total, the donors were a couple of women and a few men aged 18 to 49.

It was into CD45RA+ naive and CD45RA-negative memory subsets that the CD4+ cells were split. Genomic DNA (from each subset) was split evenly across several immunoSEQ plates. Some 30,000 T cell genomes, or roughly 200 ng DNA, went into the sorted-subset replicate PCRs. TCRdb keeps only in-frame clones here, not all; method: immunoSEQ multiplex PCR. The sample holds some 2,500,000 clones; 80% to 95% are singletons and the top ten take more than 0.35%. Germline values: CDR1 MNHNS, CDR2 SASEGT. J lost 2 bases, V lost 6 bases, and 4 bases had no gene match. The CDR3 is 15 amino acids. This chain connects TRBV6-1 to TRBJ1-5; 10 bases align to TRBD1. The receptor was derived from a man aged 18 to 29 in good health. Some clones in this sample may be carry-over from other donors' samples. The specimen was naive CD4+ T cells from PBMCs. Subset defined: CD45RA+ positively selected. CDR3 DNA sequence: TGTGCCAGCAGGCGACAGGGGGCAGGCAATCAGCCCCAGCATTTT. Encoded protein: CASRRQGAGNQPQHF.